The rows below give T cell receptor beta chains drawn from one sample of a study of shared clonotypes between healthy human individuals. Generated by immunoSEQ multiplex PCR, the TCRdb table keeps only in-frame clones and is missing some. Of roughly 1.5 million clones listed, 95% to 99% were seen once; the top ten hold approximately 0.45%. Sample: naive CD4+ T cells sorted from blood. The receptors were gathered from a man aged 25 to 40 in good health. Both conserved end residues are part of each CDR3. Each record gives: D gene, clone size, J gene, V gene, CDR3 DNA, CDR3 protein. The D gene is left open where the match is weak. A row's size may be missing; if present it is once, few, many or a size class.

>NA|NA|TRBJ1-1|TRBV5-4
TGTGCCAGCAGCTACCCCACAGGGATTGCCACTGAAGCTTTCTTT
CASSYPTGIATEAFF
>NA|NA|TRBJ1-2|TRBV5-1
TGCGCCAGCAGCTTGGGTGAGGGCGGCTACACCTTC
CASSLGEGGYTF
>NA|NA|TRBJ1-5|TRBV5-4
TGTGCCAGCGGGACTGACGATCAGCCCCAGCATTTT
CASGTDDQPQHF
>TRBD2|NA|TRBJ2-3|TRBV5-1
TGCGCCAGCAGGCCGGGAGGGCCAGATACGCAGTATTTT
CASRPGGPDTQYF
>NA|NA|TRBJ1-4|TRBV27
TGTGCCAGCAGTTTCCACCCCGGGGAACTGTTTTTT
CASSFHPGELFF
>TRBD1|NA|TRBJ1-4|TRBV7-9
TGTGCCAGCAGCCGCCGGACAGGTCCTAATGAAAAACTGTTTTTT
CASSRRTGPNEKLFF
>NA|NA|TRBJ2-1|TRBV18
TGTGCCAGCTCACCGGGGCTAAGGCCAGGGGATGAGCAGTTCTTC
CASSPGLRPGDEQFF
>TRBD1|NA|TRBJ1-3|TRBV6-1
TGTGCCAGCAGTGAAAGGGACAGGGGGCTTGGAAACACCATATATTTT
CASSERDRGLGNTIYF
>NA|NA|TRBJ2-3|TRBV20-1
TGCAGTGCTAGGGATACGCAGTATTTT
CSARDTQYF
>NA|NA|TRBJ1-2|TRBV6-5
TGTGCCAGCACCGACGGATTTAACTATGGCTACACCTTC
CASTDGFNYGYTF
>TRBD2|NA|TRBJ2-2|TRBV5-8
TGTGCCAGCAGCCCTCGGGGACTAGCGGCAAACACCGGGGAGCTGTTTTTT
CASSPRGLAANTGELFF
>NA|NA|TRBJ1-5|TRBV6-5
TGTGCCAGCAGCTCCTCCAGTGATAGCAATCAGCCCCAGCATTTT
CASSSSSDSNQPQHF
>TRBD1|once|TRBJ1-2|TRBV10-2
TGCGCCAGCACCATAACGACAGGGGACGGTTTTGGCTACACCTTC
CASTITTGDGFGYTF
>NA|once|TRBJ2-7|TRBV5-5
TGTGCCAGCAGCTTGGCGGTAAGGGCCTACGAGCAGTACTTC
CASSLAVRAYEQYF
>NA|once|TRBJ1-1|TRBV2
TGTGCCAGCAGTGGTCCTAATTTAAGGAACACTGAAGCTTTCTTT
CASSGPNLRNTEAFF
>NA|NA|TRBJ1-1|TRBV9
TGTGCCAGCAGCGTAACAGGGAGCACTGAAGCTTTCTTT
CASSVTGSTEAFF
>NA|NA|TRBJ2-3|TRBV5-1
TGCGCCAGCAGCTCAGGCGGGGATACGCAGTATTTT
CASSSGGDTQYF
>TRBD2|NA|TRBJ2-3|TRBV7-9
TGTGCCAGCAGCGCAACCGGGCTAGCGGGAGCCACAGATACGCAGTATTTT
CASSATGLAGATDTQYF
>TRBD2|NA|TRBJ2-6|TRBV7-6
TGTGCCAGCAGCTTGGGACTAGCCCCTATCTCTGGGGCCAACGTCCTGACTTTC
CASSLGLAPISGANVLTF
>TRBD1|NA|TRBJ1-2|TRBV7-9
TGTGCCAGCAGCAAGGGACAGCCGGCCTATGGCTACACCTTC
CASSKGQPAYGYTF
>NA|NA|TRBJ1-2|TRBV30
TGTGCCTGGGGGACGTTGAGCTACACCTTC
CAWGTLSYTF
>TRBD1|NA|TRBJ2-7|TRBV28
TGTGCCAGCAGTTTATCGTGGCGGGACAGGGGGAAGTACGAGCAGTACTTC
CASSLSWRDRGKYEQYF